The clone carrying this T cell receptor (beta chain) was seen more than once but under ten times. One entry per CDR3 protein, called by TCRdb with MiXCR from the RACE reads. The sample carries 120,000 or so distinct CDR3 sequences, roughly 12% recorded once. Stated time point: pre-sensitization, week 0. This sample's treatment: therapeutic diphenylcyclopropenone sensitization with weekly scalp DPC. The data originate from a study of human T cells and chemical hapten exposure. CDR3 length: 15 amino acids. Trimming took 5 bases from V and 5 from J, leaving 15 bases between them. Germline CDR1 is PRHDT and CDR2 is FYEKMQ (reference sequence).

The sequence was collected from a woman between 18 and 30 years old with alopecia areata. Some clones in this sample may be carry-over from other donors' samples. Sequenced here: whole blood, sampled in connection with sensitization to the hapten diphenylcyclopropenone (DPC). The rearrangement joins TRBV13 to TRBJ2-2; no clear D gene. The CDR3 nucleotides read TGTGCCAGCAGCCCAGGCGGCCCCGCGACCGGGGAGCTGTTTTTT. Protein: CASSPGGPATGELFF.